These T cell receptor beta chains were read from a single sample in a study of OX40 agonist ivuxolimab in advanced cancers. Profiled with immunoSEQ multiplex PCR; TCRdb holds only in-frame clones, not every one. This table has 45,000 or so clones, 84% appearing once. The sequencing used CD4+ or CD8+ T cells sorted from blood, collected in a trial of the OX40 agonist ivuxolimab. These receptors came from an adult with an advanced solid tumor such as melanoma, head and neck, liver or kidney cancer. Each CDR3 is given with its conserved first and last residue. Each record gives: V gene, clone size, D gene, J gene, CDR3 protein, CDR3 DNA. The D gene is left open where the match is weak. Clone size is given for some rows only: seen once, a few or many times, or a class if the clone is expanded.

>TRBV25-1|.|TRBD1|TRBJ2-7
CASSAAGGYEQYF
TGTGCCAGCAGTGCGGCAGGGGGTTACGAGCAGTACTTC
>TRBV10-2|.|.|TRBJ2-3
CASLVAGTDTQYF
TGCGCCAGTCTAGTGGCGGGCACAGATACGCAGTATTTT
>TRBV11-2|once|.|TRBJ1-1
CASSTRMGVGNTEAFF
TGTGCCAGCAGCACCCGGATGGGGGTAGGAAACACTGAAGCTTTCTTT
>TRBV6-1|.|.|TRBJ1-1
CASSTDSGRTEAFF
TGTGCCAGCAGCACGGACAGTGGAAGGACTGAAGCTTTCTTT
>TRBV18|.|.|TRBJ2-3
CASSPRRGDTQYF
TGTGCCAGCTCACCACGTAGGGGGGATACGCAGTATTTT
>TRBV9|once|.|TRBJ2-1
CASSVGIAGSYNEQFF
TGTGCCAGCAGCGTCGGAATCGCAGGGTCCTACAATGAGCAGTTCTTC
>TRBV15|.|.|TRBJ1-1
CATSREGPGAHTEAFF
TGTGCCACCAGCAGAGAGGGTCCGGGGGCGCACACTGAAGCTTTCTTT
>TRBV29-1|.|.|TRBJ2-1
CVEREGVVDEQFF
TGTGTGGAGAGGGAAGGGGTGGTGGATGAGCAGTTCTTC
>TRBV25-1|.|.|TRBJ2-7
CASSESGSPRYF
TGTGCCAGCAGTGAATCAGGGTCCCCGCGGTACTTC
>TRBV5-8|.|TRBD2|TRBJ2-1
CASSPGLVPEQFF
TGTGCCAGCAGCCCGGGACTAGTTCCTGAGCAGTTCTTC
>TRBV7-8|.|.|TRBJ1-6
CASSLERGSPLHF
TGTGCCAGCAGCTTAGAGCGGGGATCACCCCTCCACTTT
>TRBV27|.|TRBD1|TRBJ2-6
CASTPGTGVSFTGANVLTF
TGTGCCAGCACCCCCGGGACAGGGGTGTCTTTTACTGGGGCCAACGTCCTGACTTTC
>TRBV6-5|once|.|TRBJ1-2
CASRPGGLYGYTF
TGTGCCAGCAGACCCGGGGGTTTGTATGGCTACACCTTC
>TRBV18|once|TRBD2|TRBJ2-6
CASSLFGGGHSGANVLTF
TGTGCCAGCTCGCTGTTTGGCGGGGGTCACTCTGGGGCCAACGTCCTGACTTTC
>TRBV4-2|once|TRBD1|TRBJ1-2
CASSPGTGEYGYTF
TGTGCCAGCAGCCCGGGGACAGGGGAGTATGGCTACACCTTC
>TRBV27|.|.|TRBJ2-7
CASGRTAAVEQYF
TGTGCCTCCGGCAGGACCGCCGCAGTCGAGCAGTACTTC
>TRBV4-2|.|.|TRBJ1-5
CASSQDGEGRGNQPQHF
TGTGCCAGCAGCCAAGATGGAGAAGGGAGAGGCAATCAGCCCCAGCATTTT
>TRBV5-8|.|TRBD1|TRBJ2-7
CASRLTGTGSYEQYF
TGTGCCAGCAGACTTACCGGGACAGGGAGCTACGAGCAGTACTTC
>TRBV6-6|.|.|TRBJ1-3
CASSYGGAGNTIYF
TGTGCCAGCAGTTACGGGGGGGCTGGAAACACCATATATTTT
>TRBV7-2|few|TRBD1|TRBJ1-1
CASSLRDRGSEAFF
TGTGCCAGCAGCCTACGGGACAGGGGGTCTGAAGCTTTCTTT
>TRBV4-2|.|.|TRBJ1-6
CASSLVVGSYNSPLHF
TGTGCCAGCAGCTTGGTGGTTGGCTCCTATAATTCACCCCTCCACTTT